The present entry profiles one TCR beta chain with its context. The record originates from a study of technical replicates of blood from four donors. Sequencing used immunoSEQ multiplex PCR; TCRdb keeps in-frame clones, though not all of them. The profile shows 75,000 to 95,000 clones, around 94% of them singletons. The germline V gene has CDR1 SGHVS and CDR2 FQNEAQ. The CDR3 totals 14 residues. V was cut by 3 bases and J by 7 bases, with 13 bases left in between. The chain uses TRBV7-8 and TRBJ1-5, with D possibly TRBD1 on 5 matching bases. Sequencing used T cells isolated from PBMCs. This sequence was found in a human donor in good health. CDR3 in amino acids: CASSFRQGQQPQHF. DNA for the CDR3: TGTGCCAGCAGCTTTAGGCAGGGTCAACAGCCCCAGCATTTT.